The 5 T cell receptor beta chains below were found in one sample sequenced in a study of Ad26.COV2.S vaccination and SARS-CoV-2 variants. The protocol was immunoSEQ multiplex PCR, while the TCRdb copy is restricted to in-frame clones and leaves out a portion. The sample yields about 350,000 clones, under 95% seen once. The starting material was peripheral blood, obtained after recovery from COVID-19. The origin of the receptors is a human donor who had recovered from COVID-19.

This chain connects TRBV29-1 to TRBJ1-2, with a weak D call TRBD1 (5 bases). This CDR3 is built from 12 residues. Germline V lookup: CDR1 SQVTM, CDR2 ANQGSEA. The V end was cut by 5 bases, the J end by 5 bases, with 12 bases between. The CDR3 region is CSVKSGFYGYTF. CDR3 DNA sequence: TGCAGCGTTAAGTCAGGGTTTTATGGCTACACCTTC.

This clone was recorded a few times. This chain joins TRBV4-3 and TRBJ2-2; D call uncertain. V lost 0 bases, J lost 0 bases, and 8 bases lay in between. The CDR3 has 16 amino acids. CDR1 and CDR2 (germline): LGHNA, YSLEER. This CDR3 reads CASSQELGTNTGELFF. The CDR3 bases are TGCGCCAGCAGCCAAGAGCTGGGAACGAACACCGGGGAGCTGTTTTTT.

The J gene is TRBJ1-5, the V gene TRBV15; 11 bases fit TRBD1. There are 16 residues in the CDR3. Losses at the gene ends were 0 bases for V and 7 bases for J; bases not matched to a gene: 5. CDR1 is LNHNV and CDR2 is YYDKDF in the germline V gene (reference sequence). The CDR3 sequence: CATSRDGQGAKQPQHF. DNA of the CDR3: TGTGCCACCAGCAGAGATGGACAGGGGGCGAAGCAGCCCCAGCATTTT.

The chain is built from TRBV10-2 and TRBJ2-6; maybe TRBD2 (5 bases). CDR3 length: 12 residues. Germline V gene lookup returns CDR1 WSHSY and CDR2 SAAADI. Between the trimmed V and J ends, which lost 6 bases and 8 bases, there was a span of 8 bases. The CDR3 DNA follows: TGCGCCAGCAGAGACGGGACCAACGTCCTGACTTTC. Its translation is CASRDGTNVLTF.

The chain carries TRBV2 and TRBJ2-5; 7 bases map to TRBD1. Germline lookup yields CDR1 SNHLY and CDR2 FYNNEI. This CDR3 contains 11 residues. The J segment lost 3 bases and the V segment lost 8 bases, leaving 0 bases of the junction unmatched. Here the CDR3 reads CASGQEETQYF. CDR3 in DNA: TGTGCCAGCGGACAGGAAGAGACCCAGTACTTC.